This T cell receptor beta chain derives from a study of OX40 agonist ivuxolimab in advanced cancers. Across the study: Three partial responders included one hepatocellular carcinoma patient and two cutaneous melanoma patients.

The CDR3 runs to 16 residues. V dropped 1 base and J dropped 2; count of bases not matched to a gene: 4. Per the germline V gene, CDR1 is SGDLS and CDR2 is YYNGEE. Some clones are missing from TCRdb's copy, which holds only in-frame ones; the method was immunoSEQ multiplex PCR. The sample lists about 80,000 clones, over 90% occurring once. The chain couples TRBV9 to TRBJ2-3, with 10 bases identical to TRBD2. This receptor was identified in an adult with an advanced solid tumor such as melanoma, head and neck, liver or kidney cancer. The specimen was CD4+ or CD8+ T cells sorted from blood, collected in a trial of the OX40 agonist ivuxolimab. The CDR3 DNA sequence: TGTGCCAGCAGCGTATTCCTAGCGGGGGCCACAGATACGCAGTATTTT. It specifies CASSVFLAGATDTQYF.